This T cell receptor (beta chain) was sequenced during a study of blood T cell repertoires in COVID-19. Study background: T cells, B-cell-depleted T cells, or PBMCs provided the cDNA or gDNA that served as material.

Assay: immunoSEQ multiplex PCR; the TCRdb copy retains only in-frame clones and omits some. This sample yields a few hundred thousand clones, of which about 90% are seen a single time; 3.7% belongs to the top ten. The CDR3 runs to 17 residues. The ends lost 4 bases at V and 6 bases at J; junction bases unmatched: 11. Germline V gene data show CDR1 as LGHDT and CDR2 as YNNKEL (reference sequence). The origin of this receptor is a woman aged 40 to 49 with acute or convalescent COVID-19. V usage is TRBV3-1 (or the pseudogene TRBV3-2) and J usage is TRBJ2-3; 12 nucleotides match TRBD2. The sequenced material came from peripheral blood. This CDR3 reads CASSPPMRLAGGDTQYF. The CDR3, as DNA: TGTGCCAGCAGCCCCCCCATGAGGCTAGCGGGGGGGGATACGCAGTATTTT.